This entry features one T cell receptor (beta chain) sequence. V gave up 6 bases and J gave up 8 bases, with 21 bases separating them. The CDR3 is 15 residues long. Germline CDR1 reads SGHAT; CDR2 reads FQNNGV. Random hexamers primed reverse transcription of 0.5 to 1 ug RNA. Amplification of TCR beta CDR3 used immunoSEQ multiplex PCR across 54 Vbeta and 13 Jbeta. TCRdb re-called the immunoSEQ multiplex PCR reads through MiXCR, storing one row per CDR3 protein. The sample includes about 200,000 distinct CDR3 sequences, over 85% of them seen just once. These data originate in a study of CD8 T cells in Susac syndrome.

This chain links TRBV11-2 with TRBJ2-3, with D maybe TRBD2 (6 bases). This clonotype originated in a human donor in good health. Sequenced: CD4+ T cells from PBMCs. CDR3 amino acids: CASSPQASGRGTQYF. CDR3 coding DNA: TGTGCCAGCAGTCCACAGGCTTCGGGGCGGGGTACGCAGTATTTT.